This T cell receptor beta chain comes out of a study of blood T cell repertoires in COVID-19. Study context: Sites in the United States, Italy and Spain provided acute and convalescent COVID-19 samples.

Clinical histories supplied by participants themselves formed the basis of cohort assignment. Original processing notes: The assay estimated nucleated cells by amplifying reference gene primers. Sequencing used immunoSEQ multiplex PCR; TCRdb keeps in-frame clones, though not all of them. The V and J calls and clone size were taken over from that table, and D and trimming were inferred from the DNA. Found here are about 170,000 clones, 80% to 90% of them singletons; the top ten hold about 4%. This CDR3 is 15 amino acids long. Germline V gene sequence: CDR1 SEHNR, CDR2 FQNEAQ (reference sequence). Trimming at V came to 5 bases and at J to 5 bases, leaving 10 bases not matched to a gene.

Sequencing was done on a sample of PBMCs or T cells enriched from blood (not recorded which). The clonotype was recovered from a woman aged 50 to 60 in a cohort exposed to, infected with or recovered from COVID-19 (not recorded which). The chain combines TRBV7-9 with TRBJ2-5; 8 nucleotides agree with TRBD2. CDR3 nucleotide sequence: TGTGCCAGCAGCCATTGGACTAGCCTCGATGAGACCCAGTACTTC. This codes for CASSHWTSLDETQYF.